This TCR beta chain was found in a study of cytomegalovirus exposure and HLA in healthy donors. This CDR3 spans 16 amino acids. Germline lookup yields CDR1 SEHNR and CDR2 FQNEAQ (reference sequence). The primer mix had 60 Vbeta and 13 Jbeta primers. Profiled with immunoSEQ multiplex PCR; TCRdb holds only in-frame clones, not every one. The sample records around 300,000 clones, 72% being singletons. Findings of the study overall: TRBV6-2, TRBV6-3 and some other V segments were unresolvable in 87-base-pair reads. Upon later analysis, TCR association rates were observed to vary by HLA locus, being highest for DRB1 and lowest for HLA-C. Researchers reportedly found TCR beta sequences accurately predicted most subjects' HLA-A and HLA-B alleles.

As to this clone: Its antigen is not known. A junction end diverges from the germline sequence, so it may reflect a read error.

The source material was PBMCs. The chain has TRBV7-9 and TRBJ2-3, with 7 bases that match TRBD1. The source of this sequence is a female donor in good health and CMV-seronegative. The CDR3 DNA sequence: TGTACCAGCAGCTTCCGACAGGGAAAGGCCACAGATACGCAGTATTTT. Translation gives CTSSFRQGKATDTQYF.